The sequence of this T cell receptor (beta chain) was determined in a study of T cell repertoires in cytomegalovirus infection. Overall study: It can be stated that public TCR beta signatures indicated CMV infection as well as a matching HLA type.

This clonotype was counted many times. TCRdb re-derived calls from the reads in MiXCR, one entry per CDR3 protein. The table lists approximately 500,000 distinct CDR3 sequences, 11% of them singletons. CDR3 length: 15 residues. The germline V gene encodes CDR1 DFQATT and CDR2 SNEGSKA (reference sequence). V trimming: 1 base; J trimming: 9 bases; junction bases outside the gene matches: 7. This clonotype was obtained from a human donor in good health (CMV status not recorded). Some clones in this sample may be carry-over from other donors' samples. The sequenced sample was PBMCs. The rearrangement joins TRBV20-1 to TRBJ2-1; 12 nucleotides align to TRBD2. CDR3 nucleotide sequence: TGCAGTGCTAGAGCTAGCGGGAGGGCCAGCAGTGAGCAGTTCTTC. It is translated as CSARASGRASSEQFF.